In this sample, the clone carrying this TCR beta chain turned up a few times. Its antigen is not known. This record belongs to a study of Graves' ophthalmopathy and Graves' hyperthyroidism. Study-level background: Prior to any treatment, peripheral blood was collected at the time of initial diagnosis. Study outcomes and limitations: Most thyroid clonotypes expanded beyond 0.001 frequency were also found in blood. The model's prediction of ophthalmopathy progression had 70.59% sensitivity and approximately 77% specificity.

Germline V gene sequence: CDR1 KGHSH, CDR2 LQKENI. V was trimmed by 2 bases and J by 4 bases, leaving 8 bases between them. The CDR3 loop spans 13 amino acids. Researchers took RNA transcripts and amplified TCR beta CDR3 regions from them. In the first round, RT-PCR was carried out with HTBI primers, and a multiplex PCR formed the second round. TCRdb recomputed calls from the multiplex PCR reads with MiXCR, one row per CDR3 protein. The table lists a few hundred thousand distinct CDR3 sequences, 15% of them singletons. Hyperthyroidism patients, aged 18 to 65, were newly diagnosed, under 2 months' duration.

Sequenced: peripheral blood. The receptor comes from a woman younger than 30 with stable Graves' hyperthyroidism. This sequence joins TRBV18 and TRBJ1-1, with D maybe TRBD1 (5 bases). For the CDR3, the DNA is TGTGCCAGCTCACCAGAGGGGCTCACTGAAGCTTTCTTT. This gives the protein CASSPEGLTEAFF.